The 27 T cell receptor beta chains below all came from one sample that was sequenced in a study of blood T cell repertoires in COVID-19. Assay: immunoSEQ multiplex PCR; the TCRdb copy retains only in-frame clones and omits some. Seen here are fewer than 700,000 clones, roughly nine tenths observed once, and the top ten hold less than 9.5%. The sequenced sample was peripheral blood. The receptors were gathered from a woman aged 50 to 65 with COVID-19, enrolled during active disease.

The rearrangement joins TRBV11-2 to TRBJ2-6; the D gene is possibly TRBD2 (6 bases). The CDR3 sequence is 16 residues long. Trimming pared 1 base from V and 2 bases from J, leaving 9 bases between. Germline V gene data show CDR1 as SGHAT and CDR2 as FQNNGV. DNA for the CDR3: TGTGCCAGCAGCTTAGTGTCGGGGGCTGGGGCCAACGTCCTGACTTTC. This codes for CASSLVSGAGANVLTF.

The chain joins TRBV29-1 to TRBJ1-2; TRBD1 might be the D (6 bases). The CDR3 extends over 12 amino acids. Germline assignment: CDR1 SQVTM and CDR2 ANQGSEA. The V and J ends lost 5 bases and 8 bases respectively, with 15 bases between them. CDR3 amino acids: CSVPTSGVGYTF. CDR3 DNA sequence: TGCAGCGTTCCCACATCAGGGGTCGGCTACACCTTC.

CDR3 nucleotides: TGTGCCAGCAGCCAAGAAAATGGGGGCCGAAAACTGTTTTTT. It yields the protein CASSQENGGRKLFF. The chain links TRBV4-2 to TRBJ1-4; D might be TRBD1 (6 bases). The CDR3 has 14 amino acids. The V gene's germline CDR1 is LGHNA and CDR2 YNFKEQ. Trimming cost V 0 bases and J 10 bases, with 12 bases left between them.

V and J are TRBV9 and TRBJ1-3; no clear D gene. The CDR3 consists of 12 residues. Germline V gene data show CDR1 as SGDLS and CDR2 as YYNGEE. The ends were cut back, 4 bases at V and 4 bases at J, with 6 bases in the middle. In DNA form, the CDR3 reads TGTGCCAGCAGCCCCCCGGGAAACACCATATATTTT. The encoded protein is CASSPPGNTIYF.

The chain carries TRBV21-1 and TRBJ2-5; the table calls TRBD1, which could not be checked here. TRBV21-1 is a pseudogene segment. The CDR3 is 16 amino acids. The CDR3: CASSRAQGARVETQYF. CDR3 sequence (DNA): TGTGCCAGCAGCAGGGCACAGGGGGCGCGGGTGGAGACCCAGTACTTC.

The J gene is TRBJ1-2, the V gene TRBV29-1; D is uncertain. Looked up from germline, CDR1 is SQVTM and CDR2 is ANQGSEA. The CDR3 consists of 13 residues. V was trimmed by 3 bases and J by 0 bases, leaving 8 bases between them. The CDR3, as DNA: TGCAGCGTTGAGGAGGGTACTAACTATGGCTACACCTTC. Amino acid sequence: CSVEEGTNYGYTF.

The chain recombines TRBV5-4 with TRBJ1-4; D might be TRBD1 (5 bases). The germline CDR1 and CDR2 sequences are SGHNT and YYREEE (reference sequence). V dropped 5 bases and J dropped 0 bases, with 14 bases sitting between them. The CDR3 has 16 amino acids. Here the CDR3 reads CASRDNSQSTNEKLFF. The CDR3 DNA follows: TGTGCCAGCAGGGACAATTCTCAGTCAACTAATGAAAAACTGTTTTTT.

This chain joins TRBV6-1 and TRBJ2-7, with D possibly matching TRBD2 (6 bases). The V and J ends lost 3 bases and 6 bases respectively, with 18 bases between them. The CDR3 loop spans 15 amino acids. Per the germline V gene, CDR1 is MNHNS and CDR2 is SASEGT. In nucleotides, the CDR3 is TGTGCCAGCAGTGATGGAGGGTGGCTCCCCAGCGAGCAGTACTTC. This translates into CASSDGGWLPSEQYF.

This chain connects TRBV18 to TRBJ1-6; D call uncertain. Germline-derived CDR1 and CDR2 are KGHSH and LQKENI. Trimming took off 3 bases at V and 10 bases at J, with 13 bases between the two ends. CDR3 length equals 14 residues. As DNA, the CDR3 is TGTGCCAGCTCACCGGAAGGCGGAGGATCACCCCTCCACTTT. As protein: CASSPEGGGSPLHF. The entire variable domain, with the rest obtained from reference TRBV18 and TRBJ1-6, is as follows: NAGVMQNPRHLVRRRGQEARLRCSPMKGHSHVYWYRQLPEEGLKFMVYLQKENIIDESGMPKERFSAEFPKEGPSILRIQQVVRGDSAAYFCASSPEGGGSPLHFGNGTRLTVT.

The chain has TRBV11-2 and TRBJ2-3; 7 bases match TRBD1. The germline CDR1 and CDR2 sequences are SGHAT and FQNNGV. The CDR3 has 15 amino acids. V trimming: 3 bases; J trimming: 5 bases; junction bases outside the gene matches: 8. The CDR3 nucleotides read TGTGCCAGCAGCTTTCGGACAGGTCGGGGAGATACGCAGTATTTT. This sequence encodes CASSFRTGRGDTQYF.

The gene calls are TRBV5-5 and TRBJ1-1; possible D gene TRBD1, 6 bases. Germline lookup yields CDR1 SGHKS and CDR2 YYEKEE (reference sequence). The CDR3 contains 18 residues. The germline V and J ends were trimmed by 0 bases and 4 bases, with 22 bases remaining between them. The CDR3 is CASSLEAAGALVGTEAFF. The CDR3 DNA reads TGTGCCAGCAGCTTGGAGGCAGCGGGGGCCTTGGTTGGCACTGAAGCTTTCTTT. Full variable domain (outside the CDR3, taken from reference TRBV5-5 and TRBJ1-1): DAGVTQSPTHLIKTRGQQVTLRCSPISGHKSVSWYQQVLGQGPQFIFQYYEKEERGRGNFPDRFSARQFPNYSSELNVNALLLGDSALYLCASSLEAAGALVGTEAFFGQGTRLTVV.

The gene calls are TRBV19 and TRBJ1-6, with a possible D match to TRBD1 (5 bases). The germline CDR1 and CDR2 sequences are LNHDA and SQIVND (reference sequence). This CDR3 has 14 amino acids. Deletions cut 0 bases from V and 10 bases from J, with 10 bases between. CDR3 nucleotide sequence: TGTGCCAGTAGTATAGACAGGGAGGAATCACCCCTCCACTTT. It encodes CASSIDREESPLHF.

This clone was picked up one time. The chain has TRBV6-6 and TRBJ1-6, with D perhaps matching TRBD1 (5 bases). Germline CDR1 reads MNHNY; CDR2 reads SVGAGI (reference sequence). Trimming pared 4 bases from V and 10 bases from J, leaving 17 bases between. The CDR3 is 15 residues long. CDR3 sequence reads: CASSSDMQGGSPLHF. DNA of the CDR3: TGTGCCAGCAGTTCGGACATGCAGGGTGGGTCACCCCTCCACTTT.

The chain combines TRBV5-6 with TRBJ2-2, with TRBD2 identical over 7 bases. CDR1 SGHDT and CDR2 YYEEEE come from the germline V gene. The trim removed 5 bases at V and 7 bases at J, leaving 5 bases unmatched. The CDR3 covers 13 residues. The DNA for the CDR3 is TGTGCCAGCAGAAGCACGGGGGGCGGGGAGCTGTTTTTT. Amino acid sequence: CASRSTGGGELFF.

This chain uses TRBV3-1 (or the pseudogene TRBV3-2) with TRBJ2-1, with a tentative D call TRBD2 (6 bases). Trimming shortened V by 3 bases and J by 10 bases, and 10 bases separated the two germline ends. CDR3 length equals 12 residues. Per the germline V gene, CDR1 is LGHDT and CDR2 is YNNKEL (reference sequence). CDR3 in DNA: TGTGCCAGCAGCCAGAGGGCGGGGGAGCAGTTCTTC. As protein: CASSQRAGEQFF.

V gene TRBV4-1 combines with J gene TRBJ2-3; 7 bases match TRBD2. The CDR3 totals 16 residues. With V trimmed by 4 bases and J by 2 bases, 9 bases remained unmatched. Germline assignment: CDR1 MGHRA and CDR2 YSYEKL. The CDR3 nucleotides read TGCGCCAGCAGCCCCTGGGGGAGCGGGGACACAGATACGCAGTATTTT. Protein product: CASSPWGSGDTDTQYF.

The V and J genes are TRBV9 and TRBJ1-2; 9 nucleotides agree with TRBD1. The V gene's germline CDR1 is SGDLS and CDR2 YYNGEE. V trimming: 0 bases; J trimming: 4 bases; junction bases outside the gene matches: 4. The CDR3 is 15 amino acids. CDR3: CASSVVGTGSYGYTF. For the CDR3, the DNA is TGTGCCAGCAGCGTAGTAGGGACAGGGTCCTATGGCTACACCTTC. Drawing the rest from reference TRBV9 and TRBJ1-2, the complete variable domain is DSGVTQTPKHLITATGQRVTLRCSPRSGDLSVYWYQQSLDQGLQFLIQYYNGEERAKGNILERFSAQQFPDLHSELNLSSLELGDSALYFCASSVVGTGSYGYTFGSGTRLTVV.

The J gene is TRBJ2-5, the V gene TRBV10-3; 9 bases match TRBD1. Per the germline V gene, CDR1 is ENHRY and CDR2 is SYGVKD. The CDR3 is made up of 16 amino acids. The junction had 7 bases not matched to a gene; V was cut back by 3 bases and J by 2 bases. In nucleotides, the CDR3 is TGTGCCATCAGTGAAAGTTTGGGACAGGGTCAAGAGACCCAGTACTTC. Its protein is CAISESLGQGQETQYF.

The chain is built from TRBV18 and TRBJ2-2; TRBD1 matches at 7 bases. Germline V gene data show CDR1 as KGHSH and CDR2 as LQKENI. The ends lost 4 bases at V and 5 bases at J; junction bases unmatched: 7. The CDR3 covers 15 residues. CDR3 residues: CASSRQGVGTGELFF. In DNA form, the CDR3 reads TGTGCCAGCTCACGACAGGGCGTGGGAACCGGGGAGCTGTTTTTT.

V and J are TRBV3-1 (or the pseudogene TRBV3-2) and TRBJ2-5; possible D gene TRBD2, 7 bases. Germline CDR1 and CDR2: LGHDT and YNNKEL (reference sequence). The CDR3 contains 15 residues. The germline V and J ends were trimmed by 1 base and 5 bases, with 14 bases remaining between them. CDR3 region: CASSQGTGGGETQYF. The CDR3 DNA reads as TGTGCCAGCAGCCAAGGAACGGGGGGCGGGGAGACCCAGTACTTC.

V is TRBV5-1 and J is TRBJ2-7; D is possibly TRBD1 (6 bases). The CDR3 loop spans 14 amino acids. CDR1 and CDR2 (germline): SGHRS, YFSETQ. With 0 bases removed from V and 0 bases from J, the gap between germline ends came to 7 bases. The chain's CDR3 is CASSLEDSSYEQYF. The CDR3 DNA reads TGCGCCAGCAGCTTGGAGGACAGCTCCTACGAGCAGTACTTC. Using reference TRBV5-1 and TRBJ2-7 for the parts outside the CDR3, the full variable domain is KAGVTQTPRYLIKTRGQQVTLSCSPISGHRSVSWYQQTPGQGLQFLFEYFSETQRNKGNFPGRFSGRQFSNSRSEMNVSTLELGDSALYLCASSLEDSSYEQYFGPGTRLTVT.

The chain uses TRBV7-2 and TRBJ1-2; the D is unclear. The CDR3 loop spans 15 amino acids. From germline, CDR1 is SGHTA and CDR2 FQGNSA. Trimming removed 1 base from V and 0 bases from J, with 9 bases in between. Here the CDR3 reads CASSLGGSANYGYTF. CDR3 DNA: TGTGCCAGCAGCTTAGGAGGGTCGGCTAACTATGGCTACACCTTC.

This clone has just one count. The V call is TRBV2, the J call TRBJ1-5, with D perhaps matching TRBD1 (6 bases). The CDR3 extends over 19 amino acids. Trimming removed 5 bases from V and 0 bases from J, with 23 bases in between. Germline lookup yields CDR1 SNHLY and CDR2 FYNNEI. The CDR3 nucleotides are TGTGCCAGCAGTAAACTATTAGATAGGGGGGGACCTAGCAATCAGCCCCAGCATTTT. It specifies CASSKLLDRGGPSNQPQHF.

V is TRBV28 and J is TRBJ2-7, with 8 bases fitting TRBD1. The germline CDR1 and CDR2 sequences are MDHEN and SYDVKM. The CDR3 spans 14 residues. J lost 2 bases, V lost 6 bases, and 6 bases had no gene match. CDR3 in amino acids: CASREQGGPYEQYF. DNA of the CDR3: TGTGCCAGCAGGGAACAGGGGGGCCCCTACGAGCAGTACTTC.

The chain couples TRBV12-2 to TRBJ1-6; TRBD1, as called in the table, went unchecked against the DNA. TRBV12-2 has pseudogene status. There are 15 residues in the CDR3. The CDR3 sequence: CASRLDTDPDSPLHF. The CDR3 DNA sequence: TGTGCAAGTCGCTTAGACACAGATCCAGACTCACCCCTCCACTTT.

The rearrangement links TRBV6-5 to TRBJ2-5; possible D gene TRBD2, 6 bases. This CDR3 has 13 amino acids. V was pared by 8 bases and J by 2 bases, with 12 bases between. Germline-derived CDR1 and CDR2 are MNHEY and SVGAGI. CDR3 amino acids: CASGGSLQETQYF. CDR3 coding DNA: TGTGCCAGCGGGGGGAGCTTACAAGAGACCCAGTACTTC.

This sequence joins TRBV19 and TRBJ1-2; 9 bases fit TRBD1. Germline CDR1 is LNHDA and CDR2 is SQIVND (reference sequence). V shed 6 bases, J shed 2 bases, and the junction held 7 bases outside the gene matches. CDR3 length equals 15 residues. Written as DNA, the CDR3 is TGTGCCAGTAGGAATACAGGGGGCTTCAACTATGGCTACACCTTC. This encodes CASRNTGGFNYGYTF.